One and the same sample provided the 18 T cell receptor beta chains below, sequenced in a study of technical replicates of blood from a few donors (dated by TCRdb to 2016 to 2017). The library was produced with the immunoSEQ multiplex PCR assay. In TCRdb, the immuneACCESS table is reduced to in-frame sequences with V and J assigned. These tables do not hold every clone; where another copy was compared, an unresolved V gene accounts for under half, and the others remain unexplained. Present in this sample are around 90,000 clones, around 94% of which were seen just once. About 0.23% of the sample is taken by the ten largest. The sample taken for sequencing was T cells isolated from PBMCs. The source is a human donor in good health.

The rearrangement links TRBV6-4 to TRBJ2-2; D is unclear. The germline V gene encodes CDR1 MRHNA and CDR2 SNTAGT. The length of the CDR3 is 14 residues. V was cut by 0 bases and J by 3 bases, with 5 bases left in between. Here the CDR3 DNA reads TGTGCCAGCAGTGACTCCTACTACACCGGGGAGCTGTTTTTT. It translates to CASSDSYYTGELFF.

This rearrangement joins TRBV6-1 to TRBJ2-7; D is possibly TRBD2 (7 bases). Germline-derived CDR1 and CDR2 are MNHNS and SASEGT. The V end was cut by 8 bases, the J end by 4 bases, with 18 bases between. CDR3 length equals 14 residues. CDR3 sequence (DNA): TGTGCCAGCGCGGGGGCAGGGGCATTATACGAGCAGTACTTC. Its translation: CASAGAGALYEQYF.

The chain joins TRBV19 to TRBJ2-6; 8 nucleotides agree with TRBD2. The CDR3 consists of 19 residues. Per the germline V gene, CDR1 is LNHDA and CDR2 is SQIVND (reference sequence). The trim removed 5 bases at V and 0 bases at J, leaving 12 bases unmatched. CDR3 sequence (DNA): TGTGCCAGTAGTCTTGGGGGTGGAGGGACTAGCTCTGGGGCCAACGTCCTGACTTTC. It translates to CASSLGGGGTSSGANVLTF.

The sample holds one count of this clone. The chain's CDR3 is CASSQGDTRHYNEKLFF. CDR3 DNA: TGTGCCAGCAGCCAAGGGGACACCCGGCATTATAATGAAAAACTGTTTTTT. This rearrangement joins TRBV4-2 to TRBJ1-4; tentatively, D is TRBD1 (6 bases). Germline CDR1 LGHNA, CDR2 YNFKEQ. The CDR3 consists of 17 residues. Trimming pared 1 base from V and 4 bases from J, leaving 16 bases between.

The chain carries TRBV19 and TRBJ2-2; weak D call: TRBD1 (5 bases). Germline V lookup: CDR1 LNHDA, CDR2 SQIVND (reference sequence). V shed 7 bases and J shed 0 bases, with 9 bases lying between them. This CDR3 has 14 residues. The CDR3 reads CASIKGPNTGELFF. CDR3 coding DNA: TGTGCCAGTATTAAGGGGCCGAACACCGGGGAGCTGTTTTTT.

The chain carries TRBV5-1 and TRBJ2-2; TRBD1 is a possible D gene (6 bases). Germline loops: CDR1 SGHRS, CDR2 YFSETQ. V dropped 4 bases and J dropped 1 base, with 20 bases sitting between them. This CDR3 contains 18 residues. CDR3 DNA: TGCGCCAGCAGCCGCGAGGGGGATCATATAGTGAACACCGGGGAGCTGTTTTTT. Encoded protein: CASSREGDHIVNTGELFF.

V gene TRBV7-9 combines with J gene TRBJ2-6, with D tentatively TRBD1 (7 bases). Germline CDR1 and CDR2: SEHNR and FQNEAQ (reference sequence). This CDR3 spans 18 amino acids. The V end lost 3 bases, the J end lost 2 bases, and 17 bases lay between the germline ends. CDR3 sequence: CASSFRGVGVAGANVLTF. In nucleotides, the CDR3 is TGTGCCAGCAGCTTCAGGGGGGTGGGGGTAGCTGGGGCCAACGTCCTGACTTTC.

The chain has TRBV28 and TRBJ2-3, with 9 bases lining up with TRBD2. The CDR3 is made up of 14 amino acids. V shed 7 bases, J shed 0 bases, and the junction held 2 bases outside the gene matches. The germline V gene encodes CDR1 MDHEN and CDR2 SYDVKM. In DNA form, the CDR3 reads TGTGCCAGCATGGCGGGAGGGAGCACAGATACGCAGTATTTT. Translating it yields CASMAGGSTDTQYF.

V usage is TRBV10-3 and J usage is TRBJ1-1; 9 nucleotides match TRBD1. CDR3 length: 12 residues. J gave up 5 bases and V 10 bases, and 5 bases lay outside the gene matches. Germline V CDR1 and CDR2: ENHRY, SYGVKD. The CDR3 is CASGQGRTEAFF. The DNA for the CDR3 is TGTGCCAGCGGACAGGGGAGGACTGAAGCTTTCTTT.

The rearrangement joins TRBV5-4 to TRBJ2-7, with 8 bases that match TRBD1. Losses at the gene ends were 0 bases for V and 1 base for J; bases not matched to a gene: 0. CDR1 and CDR2 (germline): SGHNT, YYREEE (reference sequence). This CDR3 is 14 amino acids long. CDR3 region: CASSLGQGSYEQYF. The CDR3 nucleotides are TGTGCCAGCAGCTTGGGACAGGGGTCCTACGAGCAGTACTTC. The full variable domain, with the rest looked up from reference TRBV5-4 and TRBJ2-7, is ETGVTQSPTHLIKTRGQQVTLRCSSQSGHNTVSWYQQALGQGPQFIFQYYREEENGRGNFPPRFSGLQFPNYSSELNVNALELDDSALYLCASSLGQGSYEQYFGPGTRLTVT.

This clone was seen a single time. The chain uses TRBV14 and TRBJ2-1, with TRBD2 identical over 8 bases. This CDR3 comprises 16 residues. Per the germline V gene, CDR1 is SGHDN and CDR2 is FVKESK. J was trimmed by 0 bases and V by 5 bases; bases with no gene match: 6. CDR3 coding DNA: TGTGCCAGCAGCTTAATCGGGGGGGCCTCCTACAATGAGCAGTTCTTC. Encoded protein: CASSLIGGASYNEQFF.

The chain has TRBV5-1 and TRBJ1-2, with D unresolved. V was cut by 0 bases and J by 8 bases, with 17 bases left in between. The germline V gene has CDR1 SGHRS and CDR2 YFSETQ. The CDR3 length is 15 residues. The CDR3 sequence is CASSLAWGGQSGYTF. The DNA of the CDR3 is TGCGCCAGCAGCTTGGCCTGGGGAGGGCAGTCCGGCTACACCTTC.

The chain recombines TRBV25-1 with TRBJ2-2, with 9 bases fitting TRBD1. CDR1 is MGHDK and CDR2 is SYGVNS in the germline V gene. V shed 3 bases, J shed 8 bases, and the junction held 16 bases outside the gene matches. The CDR3 length is 18 residues. The CDR3 sequence is CASSDPGEGQGSEGELFF. The CDR3 bases are TGTGCCAGCAGTGACCCAGGGGAAGGACAGGGGTCGGAGGGGGAGCTGTTTTTT.

The chain employs TRBV5-1 and TRBJ2-1; the match to TRBD1 covers 10 bases. V lost 3 bases, J lost 7 bases, and 1 base stayed unmatched. CDR3 length equals 13 residues. Germline values: CDR1 SGHRS, CDR2 YFSETQ. This CDR3 reads CASSWGQGNEQFF. In DNA, the CDR3 is TGCGCCAGCAGCTGGGGACAGGGGAATGAGCAGTTCTTC.

This sequence joins TRBV6-6 and TRBJ2-4; the match to TRBD2 covers 8 bases. The CDR3 consists of 15 residues. CDR1 and CDR2 from the germline V gene are MNHNY and SVGAGI (reference sequence). Trimming at V came to 5 bases and at J to 3 bases, leaving 6 bases not matched to a gene. This CDR3 is CASSNREGDKNIQYF. Here the CDR3 DNA reads TGTGCCAGCAGTAATCGGGAGGGGGACAAAAACATTCAGTACTTC.

The chain couples TRBV29-1 to TRBJ2-3; 7 nucleotides align to TRBD2. The CDR3 is 19 amino acids. Germline trimming cut 1 base from V and 3 bases from J; bases unmatched to any gene: 19. Germline CDR1 is SQVTM and CDR2 is ANQGSEA. CDR3 amino acids: CSVEGGAGRNAPRTDTQYF. The DNA of the CDR3 is TGCAGCGTTGAAGGTGGGGCCGGGAGGAACGCTCCCCGAACAGATACGCAGTATTTT.

V gene TRBV5-1 combines with J gene TRBJ2-1, with TRBD2 matching 7 bases. The CDR3 has 14 amino acids. Germline CDR1 reads SGHRS; CDR2 reads YFSETQ. With V trimmed by 2 bases and J by 6 bases, 5 bases remained unmatched. The CDR3 DNA sequence: TGCGCCAGCAGCTTTGCGGGAGTAGGCAATGAGCAGTTCTTC. Its protein is CASSFAGVGNEQFF.

The genes are TRBV21-1 and TRBJ1-6. TRBV21-1 constitutes a pseudogene. The CDR3 loop spans 14 amino acids. The CDR3 DNA follows: TGTGCCAGCAGCAAGTGTGAAGAGAATTCACCCCTCCACTTT. Translation gives CASSKCEENSPLHF.